Below are 21 T cell receptor beta chains sequenced from a single sample in a study of shared clonotypes between healthy human individuals. Some clones are missing from TCRdb's copy, which holds only in-frame ones; the method was immunoSEQ multiplex PCR. Found here are 330,000 or so clones, 74% of them singletons; the top ten hold about 9.3%. The specimen was memory CD4+ T cells sorted from blood. Subset noted: CD45RA-negative fraction. These receptors all come from a man aged 25 to 40 in good health.

The chain employs TRBV15 and TRBJ1-4; TRBD1 matches at 7 bases. The CDR3 extends over 16 amino acids. J was trimmed by 6 bases and V by 0 bases; bases with no gene match: 7. Per germline, CDR1 LNHNV and CDR2 YYDKDF (reference sequence). The CDR3 DNA reads TGTGCCACCAGCAGAGATACTAATCAGGGGGATGAAAAACTGTTTTTT. Translated, it gives CATSRDTNQGDEKLFF.

This clone was seen many times. This chain links TRBV2 with TRBJ2-1; TRBD1 or TRBD2 may be the D gene (5 bases each). The CDR3 is made up of 16 amino acids. The V end lost 5 bases, the J end lost 1 base, and 15 bases lay between the germline ends. Germline V CDR1 and CDR2: SNHLY, FYNNEI. DNA for the CDR3: TGTGCCAGCAGTCAAACAGGAACTAGGTCCTACAATGAGCAGTTCTTC. It specifies CASSQTGTRSYNEQFF. Complete variable domain (other parts from reference TRBV2 and TRBJ2-1): EPEVTQTPSHQVTQMGQEVILRCVPISNHLYFYWYRQILGQKVEFLVSFYNNEISEKSEIFDDQFSVERPDGSNFTLKIRSTKLEDSAMYFCASSQTGTRSYNEQFFGPGTRLTVL.

CDR3 residues: CASSFSVGGGLSYEQYF. CDR3 in DNA: TGTGCCAGCAGTTTCTCTGTCGGTGGCGGGCTTTCCTACGAGCAGTACTTC. The gene calls are TRBV27 and TRBJ2-7; D may be TRBD2 (5 bases). Germline CDR1 is MNHEY and CDR2 is SMNVEV (reference sequence). The CDR3 consists of 17 residues. Deletions cut 3 bases from V and 1 base from J, with 19 bases between.

As for this clone: The same CDR3 also results from other DNA sequences found in this sample. This sequence joins TRBV7-2 and TRBJ2-7, with 9 bases fitting TRBD2. V shed 1 base and J 3 bases; nucleotides not matched to a gene: 1. Germline V gives CDR1 SGHTA, CDR2 FQGNSA. The CDR3 extends over 14 amino acids. The CDR3 reads CASSLGGRGYEQYF. The CDR3 DNA reads TGTGCCAGCAGCTTAGGCGGGAGGGGCTACGAGCAGTACTTC.

This chain joins TRBV9 and TRBJ1-4; unclear D gene. CDR3 length: 14 amino acids. The V and J ends lost 0 bases and 8 bases respectively, with 11 bases between them. Looked up from germline, CDR1 is SGDLS and CDR2 is YYNGEE. The CDR3 region is CASSVDSDTEKLFF. CDR3 DNA sequence: TGTGCCAGCAGCGTAGACAGTGACACCGAAAAACTGTTTTTT.

The chain links TRBV27 to TRBJ2-4; no clear D gene. This CDR3 contains 14 residues. Germline V gives CDR1 MNHEY, CDR2 SMNVEV (reference sequence). The V gene lost 4 bases and the J gene lost 3 bases, with 10 bases spanning the gap. The CDR3 reads CASSSVAVKNIQYF. The CDR3 bases are TGTGCCAGCAGTTCCGTCGCTGTCAAAAACATTCAGTACTTC.

J is TRBJ1-1 and V is TRBV29-1; D uncertain. CDR1 is SQVTM, CDR2 ANQGSEA, per germline. CDR3 length equals 13 residues. The V end was cut by 6 bases, the J end by 3 bases, with 14 bases between. CDR3 amino acids: CSVRSDADTEAFF. As DNA, the CDR3 is TGCAGCGTACGATCCGACGCAGACACTGAAGCTTTCTTT.

The V and J genes are TRBV28 and TRBJ1-2; possible D gene TRBD1, 5 bases. CDR3 length: 14 amino acids. V lost 3 bases to trimming and J lost 3 bases, with 11 bases between them. From germline, CDR1 is MDHEN and CDR2 SYDVKM. CDR3 coding DNA: TGTGCCAGCAGTTTGGGCAGGGCTGACTATGGCTACACCTTC. Amino acids: CASSLGRADYGYTF.

Only a few counts were recorded for this clone. The CDR3 protein is CASKERTNYGYTF. The CDR3 nucleotides read TGTGCCAGCAAAGAACGAACAAACTATGGCTACACCTTC. This chain joins TRBV2 and TRBJ1-2; D remains unclear. This CDR3 is 13 amino acids long. Germline values: CDR1 SNHLY, CDR2 FYNNEI. The V end was cut by 7 bases, the J end by 2 bases, with 11 bases between.

This clone was seen once. V gene TRBV2 combines with J gene TRBJ1-2; D may be TRBD1 (5 bases). V shed 1 base and J shed 7 bases, with 13 bases lying between them. CDR1 and CDR2 (germline): SNHLY, FYNNEI. The CDR3 consists of 14 residues. The CDR3 bases are TGTGCCAGCAGTGAAGACCACGTTGGGGGTGGCTACACCTTC. As protein: CASSEDHVGGGYTF.

The chain joins TRBV7-3 to TRBJ1-5, with D hard to call. V lost 2 bases to trimming and J lost 4 bases, with 12 bases between them. The length of the CDR3 is 15 residues. Germline CDR1 SGHTA, CDR2 FQGTGA. The chain's CDR3 is CASSLVGNGNQPQHF. CDR3 nucleotide sequence: TGTGCCAGCAGCTTAGTAGGGAATGGTAATCAGCCCCAGCATTTT.

V gene TRBV5-1 combines with J gene TRBJ2-2; 9 nucleotides align to TRBD2. Germline V lookup: CDR1 SGHRS, CDR2 YFSETQ. The V and J ends lost 1 base and 6 bases, in that order; junction bases with no gene match: 10. The CDR3 has 17 residues. The DNA of the CDR3 is TGCGCCAGCAGCTTGAGGTCAGCAGCGGGAGGTGCCGGGGAGCTGTTTTTT. Protein: CASSLRSAAGGAGELFF. Full variable domain (remainder filled in from reference TRBV5-1 and TRBJ2-2): KAGVTQTPRYLIKTRGQQVTLSCSPISGHRSVSWYQQTPGQGLQFLFEYFSETQRNKGNFPGRFSGRQFSNSRSEMNVSTLELGDSALYLCASSLRSAAGGAGELFFGEGSRLTVL.

The rearrangement links TRBV6-1 to TRBJ2-7; D remains unclear. The CDR3 runs 14 residues. Germline CDR1 and CDR2: MNHNS and SASEGT. Trimming shortened V by 2 bases and J by 7 bases, and 15 bases separated the two germline ends. The DNA of the CDR3 is TGTGCCAGCAGTGAACAAACTGCCATGGGGGAGCAGTACTTC. Protein sequence: CASSEQTAMGEQYF.

This clone occurred once. This sequence joins TRBV6-1 and TRBJ1-4, with D maybe TRBD1 (5 bases). The V end lost 4 bases, the J end lost 0 bases, and 12 bases lay between the germline ends. CDR3 length: 16 residues. CDR1 is MNHNS and CDR2 is SASEGT in the germline V gene. In nucleotides, the CDR3 is TGTGCCAGCAGTGGCGGACACTCGGCAACTAATGAAAAACTGTTTTTT. It is translated as CASSGGHSATNEKLFF.

The gene calls are TRBV29-1 and TRBJ2-5; 8 bases align to TRBD1. Germline V gene sequence: CDR1 SQVTM, CDR2 ANQGSEA. CDR3 size: 11 residues. V shed 5 bases, J shed 11 bases, and the junction held 7 bases outside the gene matches. The CDR3 DNA sequence: TGCAGCGTTCGGACAGGGTTTGAGCAGTACTTC. Protein sequence: CSVRTGFEQYF.

This clone came up once. The chain couples TRBV6-5 to TRBJ1-1; TRBD1 agrees at 7 bases. With V trimmed by 2 bases and J by 4 bases, 4 bases remained unmatched. The CDR3 length is 14 residues. In germline, CDR1 is MNHEY, CDR2 SVGAGI. CDR3 region: CASSYDREGTEAFF. CDR3 sequence (DNA): TGTGCCAGCAGTTACGACAGGGAGGGCACTGAAGCTTTCTTT.

The chain employs TRBV7-9 and TRBJ2-5, with a tentative D call TRBD2 (5 bases). Trimming took off 7 bases at V and 7 bases at J, with 13 bases between the two ends. The CDR3 consists of 12 residues. Germline CDR1 reads SEHNR; CDR2 reads FQNEAQ (reference sequence). This chain's CDR3 is CASTGIGGTQYF. CDR3 coding DNA: TGTGCCAGCACCGGGATCGGCGGGACCCAGTACTTC.

The CDR3 loop reads CASSWDRDNEQFF. CDR3 coding DNA: TGTGCCAGCAGCTGGGACAGGGACAATGAGCAGTTCTTC. The chain combines TRBV7-2 with TRBJ2-1; the match to TRBD1 covers 9 bases. Germline-derived CDR1 and CDR2 are SGHTA and FQGNSA. With V trimmed by 4 bases and J by 5 bases, 0 bases remained unmatched. The CDR3 runs to 13 residues.

The chain is built from TRBV9 and TRBJ2-1; 12 bases are shared with TRBD1. CDR3 length equals 16 residues. J was trimmed by 8 bases and V by 4 bases; bases with no gene match: 10. Germline V CDR1 and CDR2: SGDLS, YYNGEE. CDR3 sequence (DNA): TGTGCCAGCAGCAATACCGGGACAGGGGGCTTCGATGAGCAGTTCTTC. It is translated as CASSNTGTGGFDEQFF. The full variable domain, rest sourced from reference TRBV9 and TRBJ2-1, is DSGVTQTPKHLITATGQRVTLRCSPRSGDLSVYWYQQSLDQGLQFLIQYYNGEERAKGNILERFSAQQFPDLHSELNLSSLELGDSALYFCASSNTGTGGFDEQFFGPGTRLTVL.

The V gene is TRBV29-1, the J gene TRBJ1-2; D remains ambiguous. Trimming removed 0 bases at V and 7 bases at J, with 18 bases between. CDR3 length: 15 amino acids. Germline-derived CDR1 and CDR2 are SQVTM and ANQGSEA. The CDR3 sequence: CSVEERSRGFGGYTF. CDR3 sequence (DNA): TGCAGCGTTGAAGAAAGAAGTCGCGGGTTCGGTGGCTACACCTTC.

This clone appeared a single time. V gene TRBV7-9 combines with J gene TRBJ2-5, with D hard to call. Germline V gene lookup returns CDR1 SEHNR and CDR2 FQNEAQ (reference sequence). There are 12 residues in the CDR3. The ends were cut back, 0 bases at V and 2 bases at J, with 1 base in the middle. The CDR3 sequence is CASSLAQETQYF. The CDR3 DNA reads TGTGCCAGCAGCTTAGCTCAAGAGACCCAGTACTTC.